Each of the 17 T cell receptor beta chains below was sequenced from the same sample in a study of blood T cell repertoires in COVID-19. The table came from immunoSEQ multiplex PCR; TCRdb's copy has only in-frame clones and leaves some out. The table shows approximately 330,000 clones, with 85% to 90% occurring only once. The sample taken for sequencing was peripheral blood. These receptors all come from a woman between 45 and 65 years old with active or convalescent COVID-19.

The chain employs TRBV5-1 and TRBJ2-7; 8 nucleotides agree with TRBD2. Germline values: CDR1 SGHRS, CDR2 YFSETQ. J was trimmed by 5 bases and V by 3 bases; bases with no gene match: 1. This CDR3 contains 12 residues. CDR3 in amino acids: CASSYGGDEQYF. The CDR3 coding sequence is TGCGCCAGCAGCTACGGGGGGGACGAGCAGTACTTC.

V gene TRBV9 combines with J gene TRBJ1-4; 7 bases line up with TRBD1. The CDR3 contains 15 residues. V dropped 2 bases and J dropped 5; count of bases not matched to a gene: 6. Looked up from germline, CDR1 is SGDLS and CDR2 is YYNGEE. CDR3: CASSVQGVPNEKLFF. The CDR3, as DNA: TGTGCCAGCAGCGTCCAGGGGGTCCCGAATGAAAAACTGTTTTTT. The complete variable domain, with remaining parts taken from reference TRBV9 and TRBJ1-4, reads DSGVTQTPKHLITATGQRVTLRCSPRSGDLSVYWYQQSLDQGLQFLIQYYNGEERAKGNILERFSAQQFPDLHSELNLSSLELGDSALYFCASSVQGVPNEKLFFGSGTQLSVL.

The V and J genes are TRBV28 and TRBJ2-7; 8 bases align to TRBD2. Germline CDR1 reads MDHEN; CDR2 reads SYDVKM. V lost 3 bases and J lost 2; bases outside the gene matches: 3. The CDR3 covers 14 residues. Here the CDR3 DNA reads TGTGCCAGCAGTTTTTCCGGGAGGGCCTACGAGCAGTACTTC. Protein product: CASSFSGRAYEQYF. The full variable domain, its missing parts supplied by reference TRBV28 and TRBJ2-7, is DVKVTQSSRYLVKRTGEKVFLECVQDMDHENMFWYRQDPGLGLRLIYFSYDVKMKEKGDIPEGYSVSREKKERFSLILESASTNQTSMYLCASSFSGRAYEQYFGPGTRLTVT.

The chain combines TRBV30 with TRBJ2-7; no clear D. CDR1 is GTSNPN, CDR2 SVGIG, per germline (reference sequence). This CDR3 has 11 amino acids. Trimming stripped 2 bases from V and 4 bases from J, with 6 bases between. This CDR3 is CAWSSGYEQYF. The CDR3 region has the DNA TGTGCCTGGAGTTCCGGGTACGAGCAGTACTTC.

The V call is TRBV28, the J call TRBJ1-2; the match to TRBD1 covers 7 bases. Germline values: CDR1 MDHEN, CDR2 SYDVKM. The junction had 4 bases not matched to a gene; V was cut back by 2 bases and J by 1 base. The CDR3 is 15 residues long. CDR3 sequence: CASSLGTAINYGYTF. CDR3 coding DNA: TGTGCCAGCAGTTTAGGGACAGCGATTAACTATGGCTACACCTTC.

This sequence joins TRBV15 and TRBJ1-1, with D possibly TRBD1 on 5 matching bases. CDR3 size: 15 residues. The germline V gene has CDR1 LNHNV and CDR2 YYDKDF (reference sequence). The ends were cut back, 1 base at V and 3 bases at J, with 12 bases in the middle. The CDR3 DNA follows: TGTGCCACCAGCAGAGCAGGGCCGGGCCACACTGAAGCTTTCTTT. It codes for CATSRAGPGHTEAFF.

This clone came up a few times. V and J are TRBV3-1 (or the pseudogene TRBV3-2) and TRBJ2-7; D possibly corresponds to TRBD1 (5 bases). Germline V gene data show CDR1 as LGHDT and CDR2 as YNNKEL (reference sequence). Trimming cost V 1 base and J 6 bases, with 10 bases left between them. CDR3 length: 13 residues. The CDR3 bases are TGTGCCAGCAGCCAAGTAGGGGATGGCGAGCAGTACTTC. It yields the protein CASSQVGDGEQYF.

V usage is TRBV29-1 and J usage is TRBJ1-2, with 7 bases that match TRBD1. Germline V gives CDR1 SQVTM, CDR2 ANQGSEA. V gave up 6 bases and J gave up 6 bases; unmatched junction bases: 25. CDR3 size: 18 residues. This CDR3 reads CSVVKMPPGGTVKDGYTF. In DNA, the CDR3 is TGCAGCGTCGTCAAGATGCCTCCGGGTGGGACAGTTAAGGATGGCTACACCTTC.

This chain connects TRBV5-1 to TRBJ2-1, with 8 bases aligning to TRBD1. This CDR3 region has 14 residues. V was clipped by 4 bases and J by 12 bases; unmatched bases: 12. The V gene's germline CDR1 is SGHRS and CDR2 YFSETQ. The CDR3 bases are TGCGCCAGCAGCCCATCAACAGGGGGGAGCCCGCAGTTCTTC. It is translated as CASSPSTGGSPQFF.

The J gene is TRBJ2-1, the V gene TRBV27; 9 bases match TRBD1. V lost 3 bases to trimming and J lost 6 bases; unmatched junction nucleotides: 6. Germline V lookup: CDR1 MNHEY, CDR2 SMNVEV (reference sequence). CDR3 length equals 15 residues. The CDR3 coding sequence is TGTGCCAGCAGTTTGGGGACAGGGCCGGGCAATGAGCAGTTCTTC. Translated, it gives CASSLGTGPGNEQFF.

The gene calls are TRBV7-2 and TRBJ2-1; TRBD2 agrees at 13 bases. V lost 1 base to trimming and J lost 3 bases; unmatched junction nucleotides: 3. CDR3 size: 17 residues. Germline V lookup: CDR1 SGHTA, CDR2 FQGNSA. The CDR3 nucleotides read TGTGCCAGCAGCTTAGGGACTAGCGGGAGTATCTACAATGAGCAGTTCTTC. Protein product: CASSLGTSGSIYNEQFF.

CDR3 coding DNA: TGTGCCAGTAGGGAACAAGGAGACAGGGTTGGGGGCTACACCTTC. It translates to CASREQGDRVGGYTF. This sequence joins TRBV19 and TRBJ1-2, with 7 bases that match TRBD1. The J segment lost 8 bases and the V segment lost 6 bases, leaving 15 bases of the junction unmatched. CDR1 is LNHDA, CDR2 SQIVND, per germline (reference sequence). The CDR3 loop spans 15 amino acids.

The CDR3 reads CASSLTGSNQPQHF. CDR3 bases: TGTGCCAGCAGCTTGACAGGGTCTAATCAGCCCCAGCATTTT. This chain joins TRBV11-2 and TRBJ1-5, with 7 bases matching TRBD1. CDR1 SGHAT and CDR2 FQNNGV come from the germline V gene. V lost 3 bases to trimming and J lost 4 bases; unmatched junction nucleotides: 3. The CDR3 has 14 residues.

J is TRBJ1-5 and V is TRBV5-1; tentatively, D is TRBD1 (5 bases). V was trimmed by 0 bases and J by 5 bases, leaving 12 bases between them. Germline loops: CDR1 SGHRS, CDR2 YFSETQ. The CDR3 has 15 residues. DNA of the CDR3: TGCGCCAGCAGCTTGGTGGGGGGAAGGGATCAGCCCCAGCATTTT. As protein: CASSLVGGRDQPQHF. Together with reference TRBV5-1 and TRBJ1-5, the CDR3 gives the full variable domain: KAGVTQTPRYLIKTRGQQVTLSCSPISGHRSVSWYQQTPGQGLQFLFEYFSETQRNKGNFPGRFSGRQFSNSRSEMNVSTLELGDSALYLCASSLVGGRDQPQHFGDGTRLSIL.

V is TRBV19 and J is TRBJ1-1; unclear D gene. Per germline, CDR1 LNHDA and CDR2 SQIVND (reference sequence). This CDR3 is built from 18 residues. Trimming took 1 base from V and 3 from J, leaving 21 bases between them. CDR3 in DNA: TGTGCCAGTAGTATAGGTCGAGGACGTCCATGGGGAGACACTGAAGCTTTCTTT. This codes for CASSIGRGRPWGDTEAFF.

The chain has TRBV9 and TRBJ2-1; tentatively, D is TRBD2 (6 bases). Trimming took 7 bases from V and 7 from J, leaving 12 bases between them. Germline assignment: CDR1 SGDLS and CDR2 YYNGEE. The CDR3 has 12 residues. The CDR3 DNA sequence: TGTGCCAGCGGCGGGACGGGGAATGAGCAGTTCTTC. Encoded protein: CASGGTGNEQFF.

This chain connects TRBV6-2 or TRBV6-3 to TRBJ2-3; D is undetermined. Germline V CDR1 and CDR2: MNHEY, SVGEGT. V was pared by 1 base and J by 6 bases, with 8 bases between. The CDR3 length is 13 residues. CDR3 in DNA: TGTGCCAGCAGTTACTTAGCTTCGGATACGCAGTATTTT. The encoded protein is CASSYLASDTQYF.